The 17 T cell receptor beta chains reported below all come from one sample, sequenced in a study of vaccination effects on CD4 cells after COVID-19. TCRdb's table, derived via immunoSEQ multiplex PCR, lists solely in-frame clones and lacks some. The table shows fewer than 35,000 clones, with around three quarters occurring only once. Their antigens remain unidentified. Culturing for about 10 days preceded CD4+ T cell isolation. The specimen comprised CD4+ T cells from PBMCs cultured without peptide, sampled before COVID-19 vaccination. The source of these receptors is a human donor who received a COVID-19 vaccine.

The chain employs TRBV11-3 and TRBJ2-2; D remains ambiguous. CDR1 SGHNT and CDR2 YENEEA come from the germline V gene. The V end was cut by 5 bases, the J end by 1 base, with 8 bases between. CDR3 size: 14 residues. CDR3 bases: TGTGCCAGCAGCCTAGGCGGGAACACCGGGGAGCTGTTTTTT. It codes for CASSLGGNTGELFF.

CDR3 protein: CASSPSTGTGGFEQYF. The CDR3 DNA is TGTGCCAGCAGCCCTTCGACGGGGACAGGGGGTTTCGAGCAGTACTTC. The V and J genes are TRBV9 and TRBJ2-7; TRBD1 agrees at 11 bases. Trimming at V came to 4 bases and at J to 6 bases, leaving 12 bases not matched to a gene. CDR1 and CDR2 from the germline V gene are SGDLS and YYNGEE. CDR3 length equals 16 residues.

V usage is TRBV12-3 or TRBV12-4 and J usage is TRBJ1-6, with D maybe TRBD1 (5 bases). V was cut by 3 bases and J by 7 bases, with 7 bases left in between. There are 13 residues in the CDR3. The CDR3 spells CASSLGENSPLHF. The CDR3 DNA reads TGTGCCAGCAGTTTGGGGGAAAATTCACCCCTCCACTTT.

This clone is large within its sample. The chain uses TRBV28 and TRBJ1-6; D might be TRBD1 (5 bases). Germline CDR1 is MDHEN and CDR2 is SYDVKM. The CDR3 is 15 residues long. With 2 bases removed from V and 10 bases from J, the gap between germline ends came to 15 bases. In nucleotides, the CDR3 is TGTGCCAGCAGTTTACGAGGGGCGTCAGGATCACCCCTCCACTTT. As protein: CASSLRGASGSPLHF.

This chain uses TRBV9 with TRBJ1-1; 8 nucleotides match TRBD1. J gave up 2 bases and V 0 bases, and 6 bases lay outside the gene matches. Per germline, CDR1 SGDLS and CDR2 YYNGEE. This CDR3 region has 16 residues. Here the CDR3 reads CASSVALGQGNTEAFF. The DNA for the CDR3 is TGTGCCAGCAGCGTAGCCCTCGGACAGGGTAACACTGAAGCTTTCTTT.

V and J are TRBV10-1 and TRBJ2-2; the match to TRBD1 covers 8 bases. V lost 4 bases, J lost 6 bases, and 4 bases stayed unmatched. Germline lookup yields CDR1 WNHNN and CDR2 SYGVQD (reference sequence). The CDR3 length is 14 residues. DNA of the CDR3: TGCGCCAGCAGTGGGACAGGGTACCCCGGGGAGCTGTTTTTT. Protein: CASSGTGYPGELFF.

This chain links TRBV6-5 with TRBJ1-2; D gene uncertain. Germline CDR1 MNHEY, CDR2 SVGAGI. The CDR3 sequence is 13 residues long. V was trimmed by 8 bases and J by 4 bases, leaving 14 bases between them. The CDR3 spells CASSKRRLYGYTF. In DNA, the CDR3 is TGTGCCAGCTCCAAAAGACGGCTCTATGGCTACACCTTC.

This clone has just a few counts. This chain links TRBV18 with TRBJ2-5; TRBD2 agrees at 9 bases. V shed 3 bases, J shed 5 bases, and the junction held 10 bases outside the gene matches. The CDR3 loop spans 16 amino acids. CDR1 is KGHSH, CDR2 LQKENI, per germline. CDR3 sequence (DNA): TGTGCCAGCTCACCGCGGGGACTAGCAATGGGGGAGACCCAGTACTTC. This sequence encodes CASSPRGLAMGETQYF.

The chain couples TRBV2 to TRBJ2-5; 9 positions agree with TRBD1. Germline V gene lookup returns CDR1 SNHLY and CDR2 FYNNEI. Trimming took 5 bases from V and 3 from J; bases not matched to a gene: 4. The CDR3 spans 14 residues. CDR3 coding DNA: TGTGCCAGCAGTCAACAGGGGGCCGAAGAGACCCAGTACTTC. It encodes CASSQQGAEETQYF.

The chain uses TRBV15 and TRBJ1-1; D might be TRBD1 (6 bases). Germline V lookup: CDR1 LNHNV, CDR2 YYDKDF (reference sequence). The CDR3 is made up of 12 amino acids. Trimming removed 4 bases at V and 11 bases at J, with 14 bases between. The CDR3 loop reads CATSNDQGRAFF. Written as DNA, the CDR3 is TGTGCCACCAGCAACGACCAGGGGAGGGCTTTCTTT.

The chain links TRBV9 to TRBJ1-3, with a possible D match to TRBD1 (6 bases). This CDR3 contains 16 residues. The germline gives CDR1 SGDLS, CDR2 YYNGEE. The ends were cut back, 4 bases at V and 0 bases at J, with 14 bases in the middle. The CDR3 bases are TGTGCCAGCAGCCTACGAGGGGACAACTCTGGAAACACCATATATTTT. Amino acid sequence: CASSLRGDNSGNTIYF.

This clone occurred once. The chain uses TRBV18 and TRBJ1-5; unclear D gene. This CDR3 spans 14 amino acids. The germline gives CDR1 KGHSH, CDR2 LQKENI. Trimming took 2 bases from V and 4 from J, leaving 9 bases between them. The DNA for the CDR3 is TGTGCCAGCTCACCAGGTGTGGTTAATCAGCCCCAGCATTTT. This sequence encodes CASSPGVVNQPQHF.

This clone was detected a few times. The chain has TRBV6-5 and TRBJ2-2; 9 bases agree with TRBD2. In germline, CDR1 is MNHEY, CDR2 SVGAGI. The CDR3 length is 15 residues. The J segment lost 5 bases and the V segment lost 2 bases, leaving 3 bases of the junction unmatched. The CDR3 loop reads CASSYRLAETGELFF. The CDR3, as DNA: TGTGCCAGCAGTTACAGACTAGCGGAAACCGGGGAGCTGTTTTTT.

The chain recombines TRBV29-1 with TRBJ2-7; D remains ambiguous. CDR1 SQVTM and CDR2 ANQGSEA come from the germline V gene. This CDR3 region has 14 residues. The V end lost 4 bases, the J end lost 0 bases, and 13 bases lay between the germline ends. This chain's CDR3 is CSVAYADASYEQYF. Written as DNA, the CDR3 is TGCAGCGTTGCATACGCAGATGCCTCCTACGAGCAGTACTTC.

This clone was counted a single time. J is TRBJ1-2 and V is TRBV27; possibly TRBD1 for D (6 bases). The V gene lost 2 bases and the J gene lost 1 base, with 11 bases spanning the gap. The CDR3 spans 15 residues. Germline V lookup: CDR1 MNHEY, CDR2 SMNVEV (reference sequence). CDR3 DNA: TGTGCCAGCAGTTTACAAGGGGGACTTAACTATGGCTACACCTTC. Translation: CASSLQGGLNYGYTF.

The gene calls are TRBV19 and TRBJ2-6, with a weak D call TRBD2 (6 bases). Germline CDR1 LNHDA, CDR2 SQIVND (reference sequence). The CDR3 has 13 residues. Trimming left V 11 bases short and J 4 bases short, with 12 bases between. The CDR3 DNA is TGTGCCGTGCGGGGATCCGGGGCCAACGTCCTGACTTTC. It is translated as CAVRGSGANVLTF.

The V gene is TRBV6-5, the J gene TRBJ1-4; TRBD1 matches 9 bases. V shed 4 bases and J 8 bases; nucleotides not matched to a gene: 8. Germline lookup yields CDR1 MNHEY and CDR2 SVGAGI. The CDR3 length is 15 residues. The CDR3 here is CASSSRGQGGEKLFF. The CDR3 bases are TGTGCCAGCAGTTCGAGGGGACAGGGAGGAGAAAAACTGTTTTTT.